This T cell receptor beta chain was obtained from a study of control samples from healthy donors and cancer patients. Sequenced by immunoSEQ multiplex PCR; TCRdb stores in-frame clones only, minus some. The data hold 120,000 or so clones, with around nine tenths observed a single time. The CDR3 contains 12 residues. Germline V CDR1 and CDR2: GTSNPN, SVGIG (reference sequence). The V end was cut by 4 bases, the J end by 4 bases, with 10 bases between. The V and J genes are TRBV30 and TRBJ1-1, with TRBD1 as a possible D gene (5 bases). Sequencing was carried out using blood. The clonotype comes from a man aged 35 to 55 in good health. The CDR3 here is CAWTWGSTEAFF. The CDR3 coding sequence is TGTGCCTGGACTTGGGGGAGCACTGAAGCTTTCTTT.